This entry describes one TCR beta chain. This sample is drawn from a study of blood T cell repertoires in COVID-19. Overall study: Italy, Spain and the United States were the sources of the convalescent and acute COVID-19 samples. The cDNA or gDNA used as material had been derived from T cells, B-cell-depleted T cells, or PBMCs.

Per the original methods: It was from reference gene primer amplification that nucleated cell counts were estimated. Measured with immunoSEQ multiplex PCR; TCRdb has only the in-frame clones, and not every one. V, J and clone size derive from that table, while D and trimming were established from the DNA sequence. The sample yields 120,000 to 150,000 clones, 75% to 90% seen once. Germline V gives CDR1 MGHRA, CDR2 YSYEKL. CDR3 length: 15 residues. V lost 0 bases and J lost 1, with 9 bases in between. The sequencing input was peripheral blood. The TCR originated in a middle-aged man who had recovered from COVID-19. V is TRBV4-1 and J is TRBJ1-2; D not resolved. CDR3 sequence: CASSQDLRSNYGYTF. The CDR3 DNA follows: TGCGCCAGCAGCCAAGATTTACGGAGTAACTATGGCTACACCTTC.